The clone carrying this T cell receptor beta chain appeared many times. The CDR3 regions of TCR beta were amplified from RNA transcripts. Carried out on the TCR CDR3, a first-round RT-PCR used the HTBI primer set. TCRdb recomputed calls from the multiplex PCR reads with MiXCR, one row per CDR3 protein. The table shows roughly 550,000 distinct CDR3 sequences, with 15% to 20% occurring only once. PBMCs came from around 10 ml fresh peripheral blood. The record originates from a study of T cells in Graves' hyperthyroidism and ophthalmopathy. The receptor comes from a woman aged 25 to 39 with Graves' ophthalmopathy. Sequencing input: blood.

The CDR3 loop is CASSPTSDAPYEQYF. CDR3 DNA: TGTGCCAGCAGCCCTACCTCGGACGCGCCCTACGAGCAGTACTTC. V is TRBV28 and J is TRBJ2-7, with D uncertain. Germline V CDR1 and CDR2: MDHEN, SYDVKM. The CDR3 contains 15 residues. V was cut by 6 bases and J by 2 bases, with 17 bases left in between.